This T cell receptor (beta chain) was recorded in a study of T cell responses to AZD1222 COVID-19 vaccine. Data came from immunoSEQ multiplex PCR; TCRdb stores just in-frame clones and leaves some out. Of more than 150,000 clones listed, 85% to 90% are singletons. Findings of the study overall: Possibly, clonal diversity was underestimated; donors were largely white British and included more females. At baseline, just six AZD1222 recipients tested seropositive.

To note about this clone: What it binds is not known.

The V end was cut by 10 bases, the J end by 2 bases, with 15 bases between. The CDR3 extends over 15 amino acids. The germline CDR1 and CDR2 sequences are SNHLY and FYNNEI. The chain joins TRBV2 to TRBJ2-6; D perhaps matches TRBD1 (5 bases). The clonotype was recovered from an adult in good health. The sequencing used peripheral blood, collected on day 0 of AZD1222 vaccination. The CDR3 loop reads CAITQGDTGANVLTF. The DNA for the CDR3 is TGTGCCATCACCCAGGGTGACACTGGGGCCAACGTCCTGACTTTC.